This section outlines one T cell receptor (beta chain) sequence together with its context. Measured with immunoSEQ multiplex PCR; TCRdb has only the in-frame clones, and not every one. The sample includes 650,000 to 950,000 clones, over 75% of them seen just once. The data originate from a study of shared T cell receptors in the human thymus. The V gene's germline CDR1 is MNHNS and CDR2 SASEGT. V gave up 6 bases and J gave up 8 bases; unmatched junction bases: 5. This CDR3 is 13 amino acids long. This same sample was also taken into another study, of human thymus T cells. As that study records: Samples came from healthy Finnish infants during open corrective cardiac surgery. Thymus tissue for the work was resected from patients undergoing corrective heart surgery. It looked as if thymic and blood repertoires used V and J genes in a biased way. Related work found strong thymic repertoire overlap between unrelated individuals.

The clonotype comes from a girl under three years old with a congenital heart defect. The specimen was thymocytes. V and J are TRBV6-1 and TRBJ1-3; 9 bases line up with TRBD1. The CDR3 loop reads CASSGDRVYTIYF. In nucleotides, the CDR3 is TGTGCCAGCAGCGGGGACAGGGTATACACCATATATTTT.